This T cell receptor beta chain was retrieved from a study of blood T cell repertoires in COVID-19. Study details: From T cells, B-cell-depleted T cells, or PBMCs came the material, which was cDNA or gDNA.

V gave up 1 base and J gave up 2 bases, with 14 bases separating them. There are 16 residues in the CDR3. Germline V gene lookup returns CDR1 SQVTM and CDR2 ANQGSEA. Original processing methods: Counts of nucleated cells, estimated from reference gene primer amplification, were obtained. Assay used: immunoSEQ multiplex PCR; TCRdb lists only in-frame clones, some missing. V and J calls and clone size follow that table, whereas D and trimming were derived from the DNA. The data contain more than 150,000 clones, nearly 90% of them singletons. This sequence was found in a man in his fifties with acute or convalescent COVID-19. The specimen was peripheral blood. The chain employs TRBV29-1 and TRBJ2-2; maybe TRBD1 (5 bases). The CDR3 spells CSVEVLGWTNTGELFF. The CDR3 nucleotides read TGCAGCGTTGAAGTGTTAGGATGGACAAACACCGGGGAGCTGTTTTTT.